Included here is one T cell receptor beta chain sequence, with context. Libraries were prepared by immunoSEQ multiplex PCR; TCRdb keeps only in-frame clonotypes and omits some of them. This table has some 13,000 clones, around 70% appearing once. This CDR3 is 13 amino acids long. The V end lost 0 bases, the J end lost 4 bases, and 8 bases lay between the germline ends. Germline-derived CDR1 and CDR2 are SGDLS and YYNGEE. The sample belongs to a study of tumor-infiltrating lymphocytes in localized non-small cell lung cancer. The sample consisted of uninvolved lung tissue not adjacent to the tumor. This clonotype was sampled from a human donor with non-small cell lung cancer. The rearrangement uses TRBV9 and TRBJ2-7; D gene ambiguous. CDR3 region: CASSVGVTYEQYF. The DNA of the CDR3 is TGTGCCAGCAGCGTAGGTGTCACATACGAGCAGTACTTC.